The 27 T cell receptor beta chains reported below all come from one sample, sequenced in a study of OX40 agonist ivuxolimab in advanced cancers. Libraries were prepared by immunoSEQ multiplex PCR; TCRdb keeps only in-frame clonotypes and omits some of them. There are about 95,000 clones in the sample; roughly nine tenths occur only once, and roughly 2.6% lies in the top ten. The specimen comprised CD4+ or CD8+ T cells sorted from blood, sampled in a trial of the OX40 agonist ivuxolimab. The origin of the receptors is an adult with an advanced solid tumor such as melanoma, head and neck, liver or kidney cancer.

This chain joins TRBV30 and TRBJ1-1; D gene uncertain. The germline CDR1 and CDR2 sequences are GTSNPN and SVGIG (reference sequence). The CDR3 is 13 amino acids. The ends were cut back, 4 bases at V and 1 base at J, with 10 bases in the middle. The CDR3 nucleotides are TGTGCCTGGAATCCCCTCGGGAACACTGAAGCTTTCTTT. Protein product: CAWNPLGNTEAFF.

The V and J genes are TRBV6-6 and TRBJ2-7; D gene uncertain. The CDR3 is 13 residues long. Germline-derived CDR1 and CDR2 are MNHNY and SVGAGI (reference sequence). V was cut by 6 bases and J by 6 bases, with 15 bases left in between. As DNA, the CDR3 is TGTGCCAGCAGACCACACAGACAAGCCGAGCAGTACTTC. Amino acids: CASRPHRQAEQYF.

CDR3 amino acids: CASSFIQGGLNYGYTF. CDR3 bases: TGCGCCAGCAGCTTCATCCAGGGAGGATTGAACTATGGCTACACCTTC. The chain recombines TRBV5-1 with TRBJ1-2; D might be TRBD1 (5 bases). CDR1 and CDR2 from the germline V gene are SGHRS and YFSETQ. The CDR3 extends over 16 amino acids. The V end was cut by 2 bases, the J end by 2 bases, with 16 bases between.

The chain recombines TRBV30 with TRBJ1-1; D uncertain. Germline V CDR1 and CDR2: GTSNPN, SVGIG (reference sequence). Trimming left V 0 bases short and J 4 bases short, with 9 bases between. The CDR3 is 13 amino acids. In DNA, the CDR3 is TGTGCCTGGAGTGTATTAGGCCGCACTGAAGCTTTCTTT. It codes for CAWSVLGRTEAFF.

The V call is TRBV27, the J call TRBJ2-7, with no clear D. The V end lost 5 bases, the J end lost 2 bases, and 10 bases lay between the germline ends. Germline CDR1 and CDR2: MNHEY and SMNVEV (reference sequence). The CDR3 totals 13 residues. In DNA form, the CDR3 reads TGTGCCAGCAGTATCAGCGAAGCCTACGAGCAGTACTTC. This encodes CASSISEAYEQYF.

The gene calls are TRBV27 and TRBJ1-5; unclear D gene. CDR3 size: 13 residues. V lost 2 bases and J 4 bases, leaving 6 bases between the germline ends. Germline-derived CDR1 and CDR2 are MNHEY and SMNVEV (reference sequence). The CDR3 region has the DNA TGTGCCAGCAGTTTAAAAGGGAATCAGCCCCAGCATTTT. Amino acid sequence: CASSLKGNQPQHF.

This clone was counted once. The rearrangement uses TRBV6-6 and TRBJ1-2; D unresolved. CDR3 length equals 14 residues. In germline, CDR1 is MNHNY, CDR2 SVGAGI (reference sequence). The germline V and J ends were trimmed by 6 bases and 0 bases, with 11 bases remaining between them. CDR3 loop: CASREGPANYGYTF. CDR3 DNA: TGTGCCAGCAGGGAAGGGCCAGCTAACTATGGCTACACCTTC.

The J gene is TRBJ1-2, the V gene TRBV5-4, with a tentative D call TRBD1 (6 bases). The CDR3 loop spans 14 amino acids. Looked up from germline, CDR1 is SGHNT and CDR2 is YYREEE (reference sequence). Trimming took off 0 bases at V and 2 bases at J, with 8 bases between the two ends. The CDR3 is CASSLVGQNYGYTF. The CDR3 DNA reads TGTGCCAGCAGCTTGGTTGGACAGAACTATGGCTACACCTTC. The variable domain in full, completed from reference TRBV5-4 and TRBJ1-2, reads ETGVTQSPTHLIKTRGQQVTLRCSSQSGHNTVSWYQQALGQGPQFIFQYYREEENGRGNFPPRFSGLQFPNYSSELNVNALELDDSALYLCASSLVGQNYGYTFGSGTRLTVV.

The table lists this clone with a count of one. CDR3 in DNA: TGCAGCACCGCCCGGGGAAACGGGAACACTGAAGCTTTCTTT. It encodes CSTARGNGNTEAFF. This chain uses TRBV29-1 with TRBJ1-1; D is unresolved. Germline CDR1 is SQVTM and CDR2 is ANQGSEA. Trimming took off 8 bases at V and 1 base at J, with 17 bases between the two ends. The CDR3 length is 14 residues.

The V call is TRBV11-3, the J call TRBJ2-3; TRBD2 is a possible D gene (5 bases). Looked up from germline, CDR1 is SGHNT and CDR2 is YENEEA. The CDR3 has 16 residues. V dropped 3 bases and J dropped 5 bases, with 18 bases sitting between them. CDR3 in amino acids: CASSLISVSPGDTQYF. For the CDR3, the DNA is TGTGCCAGCAGCTTGATTAGCGTCTCCCCAGGAGATACGCAGTATTTT.

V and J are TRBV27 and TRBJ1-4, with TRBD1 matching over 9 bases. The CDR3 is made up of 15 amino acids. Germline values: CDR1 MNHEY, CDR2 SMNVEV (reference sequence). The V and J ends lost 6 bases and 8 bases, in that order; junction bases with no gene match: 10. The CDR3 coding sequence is TGTGCCAGCAGGCCCGACAGGGGGAGTGACGAAAAACTGTTTTTT. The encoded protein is CASRPDRGSDEKLFF.

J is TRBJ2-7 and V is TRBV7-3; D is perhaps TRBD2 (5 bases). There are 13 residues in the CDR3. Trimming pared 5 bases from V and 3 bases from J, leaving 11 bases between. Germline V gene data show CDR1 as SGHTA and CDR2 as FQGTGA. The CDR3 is CASSHGVNYEQYF. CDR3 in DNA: TGTGCCAGCAGCCACGGGGTAAACTACGAGCAGTACTTC.

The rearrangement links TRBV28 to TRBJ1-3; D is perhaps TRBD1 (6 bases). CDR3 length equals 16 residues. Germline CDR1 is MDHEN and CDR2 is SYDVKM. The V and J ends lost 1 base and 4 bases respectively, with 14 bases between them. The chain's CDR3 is CASSLLGGRTGNTIYF. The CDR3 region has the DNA TGTGCCAGCAGTTTATTGGGGGGCAGGACCGGAAACACCATATATTTT.

CDR3: CASSESLTGQETQYF. The CDR3 DNA follows: TGTGCCAGCAGTGAATCCCTTACCGGCCAAGAGACCCAGTACTTC. The chain joins TRBV25-1 to TRBJ2-5; D not resolved. CDR3 size: 15 residues. V shed 1 base and J shed 1 base, with 10 bases lying between them. Germline CDR1 is MGHDK and CDR2 is SYGVNS.

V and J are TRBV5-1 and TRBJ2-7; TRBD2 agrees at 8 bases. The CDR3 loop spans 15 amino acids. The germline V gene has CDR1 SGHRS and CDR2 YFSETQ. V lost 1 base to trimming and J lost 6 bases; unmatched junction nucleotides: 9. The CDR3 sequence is CASSLQGLAGGEQYF. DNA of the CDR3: TGCGCCAGCAGCTTGCAAGGCCTAGCGGGCGGCGAGCAGTACTTC.

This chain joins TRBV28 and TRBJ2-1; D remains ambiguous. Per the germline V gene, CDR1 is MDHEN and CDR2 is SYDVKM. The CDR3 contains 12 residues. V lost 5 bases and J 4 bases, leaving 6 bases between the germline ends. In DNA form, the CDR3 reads TGTGCCAGCAGTCTCCAATACAATGAGCAGTTCTTC. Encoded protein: CASSLQYNEQFF.

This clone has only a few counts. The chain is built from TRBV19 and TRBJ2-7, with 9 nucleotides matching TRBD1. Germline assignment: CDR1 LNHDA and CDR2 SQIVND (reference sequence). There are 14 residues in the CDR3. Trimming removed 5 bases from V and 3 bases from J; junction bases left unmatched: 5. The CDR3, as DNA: TGTGCCAGTAGTTGGGACAGGGCATGCTACGAGCAGTACTTC. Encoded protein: CASSWDRACYEQYF.

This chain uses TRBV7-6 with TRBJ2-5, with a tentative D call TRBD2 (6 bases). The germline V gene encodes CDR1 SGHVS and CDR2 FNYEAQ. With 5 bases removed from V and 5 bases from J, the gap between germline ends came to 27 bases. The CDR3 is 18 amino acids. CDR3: CASSEKPGLGRDRETQYF. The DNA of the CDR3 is TGTGCCAGCAGCGAGAAGCCGGGACTGGGACGGGATAGGGAGACCCAGTACTTC.

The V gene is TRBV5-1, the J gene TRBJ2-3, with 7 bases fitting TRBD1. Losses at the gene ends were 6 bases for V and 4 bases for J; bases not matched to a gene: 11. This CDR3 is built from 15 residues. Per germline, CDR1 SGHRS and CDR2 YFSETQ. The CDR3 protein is CASTKEATGADTQYF. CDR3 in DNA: TGCGCCAGCACTAAGGAGGCCACAGGGGCAGATACGCAGTATTTT.

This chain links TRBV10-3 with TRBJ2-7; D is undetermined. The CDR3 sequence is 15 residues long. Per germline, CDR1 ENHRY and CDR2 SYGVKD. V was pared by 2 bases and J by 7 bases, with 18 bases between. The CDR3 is CAISEPNRRAMEQYF. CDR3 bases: TGTGCCATCAGTGAGCCGAATCGTAGGGCGATGGAGCAGTACTTC.

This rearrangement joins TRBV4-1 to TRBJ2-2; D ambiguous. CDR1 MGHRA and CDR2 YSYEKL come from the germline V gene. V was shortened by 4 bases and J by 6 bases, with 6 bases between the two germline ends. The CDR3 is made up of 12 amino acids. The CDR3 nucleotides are TGCGCCAGCAGCCGTCCTGCCGGGGAGCTGTTTTTT. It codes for CASSRPAGELFF.

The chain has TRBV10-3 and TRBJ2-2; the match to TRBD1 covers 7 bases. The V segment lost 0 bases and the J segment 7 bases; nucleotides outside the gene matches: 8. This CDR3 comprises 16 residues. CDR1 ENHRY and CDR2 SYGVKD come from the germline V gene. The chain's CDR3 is CAISESGGAASGELFF. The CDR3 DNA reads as TGTGCCATCAGTGAGTCAGGGGGCGCGGCCAGCGGGGAGCTGTTTTTT.

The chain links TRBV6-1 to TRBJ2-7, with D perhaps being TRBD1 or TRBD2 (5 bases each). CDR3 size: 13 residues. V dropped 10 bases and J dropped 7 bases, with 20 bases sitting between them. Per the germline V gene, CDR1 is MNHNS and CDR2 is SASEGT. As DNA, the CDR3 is TGTGCCAATTCCGGGACCGATCCCTGGGAGCAGTACTTC. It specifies CANSGTDPWEQYF.

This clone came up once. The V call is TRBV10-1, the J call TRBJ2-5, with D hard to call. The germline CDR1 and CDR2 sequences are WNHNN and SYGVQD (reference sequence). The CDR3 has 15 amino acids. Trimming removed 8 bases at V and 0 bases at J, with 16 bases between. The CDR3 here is CASHRSWENQETQYF. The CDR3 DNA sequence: TGCGCCAGCCACCGGTCGTGGGAAAACCAAGAGACCCAGTACTTC.

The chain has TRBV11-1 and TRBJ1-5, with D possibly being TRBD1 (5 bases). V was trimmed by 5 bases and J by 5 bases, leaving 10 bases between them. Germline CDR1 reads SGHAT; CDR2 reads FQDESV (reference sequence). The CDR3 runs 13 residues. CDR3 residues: CASSLSGDQPQHF. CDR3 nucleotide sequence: TGTGCCAGCAGCCTATCGGGGGATCAGCCCCAGCATTTT.

For the CDR3, the DNA is TGTGCCAGCAGCTCAGCAATCCCGGGACTAGTCAATGAGCAGTTCTTC. The encoded protein is CASSSAIPGLVNEQFF. The chain employs TRBV5-4 and TRBJ2-1, with 8 positions matching TRBD2. V gave up 3 bases and J gave up 6 bases; unmatched junction bases: 11. CDR1 is SGHNT and CDR2 is YYREEE in the germline V gene (reference sequence). The CDR3 contains 16 residues.

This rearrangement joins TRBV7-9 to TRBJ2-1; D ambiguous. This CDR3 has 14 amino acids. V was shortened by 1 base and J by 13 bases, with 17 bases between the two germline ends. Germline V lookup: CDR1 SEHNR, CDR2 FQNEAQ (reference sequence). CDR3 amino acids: CASSLGASLVRQFF. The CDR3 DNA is TGTGCCAGCAGCTTAGGCGCTAGTTTGGTGAGACAGTTCTTC.